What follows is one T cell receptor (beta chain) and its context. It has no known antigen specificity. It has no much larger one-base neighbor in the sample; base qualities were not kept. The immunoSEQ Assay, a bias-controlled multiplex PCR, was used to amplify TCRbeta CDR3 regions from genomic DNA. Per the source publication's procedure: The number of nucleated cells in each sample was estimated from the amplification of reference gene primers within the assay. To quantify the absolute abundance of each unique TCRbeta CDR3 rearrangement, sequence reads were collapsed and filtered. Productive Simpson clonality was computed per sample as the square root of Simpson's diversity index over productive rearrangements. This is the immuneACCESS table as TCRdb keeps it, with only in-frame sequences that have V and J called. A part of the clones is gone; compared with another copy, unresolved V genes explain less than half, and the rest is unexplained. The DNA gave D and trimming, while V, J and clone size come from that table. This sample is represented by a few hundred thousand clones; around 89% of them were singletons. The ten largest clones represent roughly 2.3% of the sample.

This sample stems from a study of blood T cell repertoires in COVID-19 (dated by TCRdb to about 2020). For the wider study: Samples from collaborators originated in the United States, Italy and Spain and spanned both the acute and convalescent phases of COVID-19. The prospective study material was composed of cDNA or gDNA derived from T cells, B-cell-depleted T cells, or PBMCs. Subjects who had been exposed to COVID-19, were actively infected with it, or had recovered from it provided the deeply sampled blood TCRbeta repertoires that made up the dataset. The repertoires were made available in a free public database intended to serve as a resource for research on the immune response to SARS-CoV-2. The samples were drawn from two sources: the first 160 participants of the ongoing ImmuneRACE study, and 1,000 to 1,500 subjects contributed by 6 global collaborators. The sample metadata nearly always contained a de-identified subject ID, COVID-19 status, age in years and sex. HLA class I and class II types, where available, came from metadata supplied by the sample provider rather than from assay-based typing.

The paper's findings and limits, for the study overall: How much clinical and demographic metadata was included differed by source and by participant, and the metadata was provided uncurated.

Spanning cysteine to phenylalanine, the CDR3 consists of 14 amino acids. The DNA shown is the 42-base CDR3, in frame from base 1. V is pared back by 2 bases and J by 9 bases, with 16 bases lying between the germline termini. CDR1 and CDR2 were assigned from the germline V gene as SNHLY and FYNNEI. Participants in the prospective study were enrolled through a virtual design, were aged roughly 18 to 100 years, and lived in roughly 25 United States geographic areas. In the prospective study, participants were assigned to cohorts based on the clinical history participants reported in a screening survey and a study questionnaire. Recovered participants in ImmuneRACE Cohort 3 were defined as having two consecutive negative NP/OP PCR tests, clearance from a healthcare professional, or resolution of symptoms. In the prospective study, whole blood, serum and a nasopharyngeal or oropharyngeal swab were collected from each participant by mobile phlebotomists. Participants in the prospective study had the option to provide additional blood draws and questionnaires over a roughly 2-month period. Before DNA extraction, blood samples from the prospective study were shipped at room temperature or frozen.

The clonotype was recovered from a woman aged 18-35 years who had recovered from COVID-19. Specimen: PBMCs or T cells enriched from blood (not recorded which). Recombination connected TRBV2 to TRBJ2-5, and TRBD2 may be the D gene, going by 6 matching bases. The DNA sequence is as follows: TGTGCCAGCAGTGAATCCGGGACTCTCGAACCCCAGTACTTC. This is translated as CASSESGTLEPQYF.